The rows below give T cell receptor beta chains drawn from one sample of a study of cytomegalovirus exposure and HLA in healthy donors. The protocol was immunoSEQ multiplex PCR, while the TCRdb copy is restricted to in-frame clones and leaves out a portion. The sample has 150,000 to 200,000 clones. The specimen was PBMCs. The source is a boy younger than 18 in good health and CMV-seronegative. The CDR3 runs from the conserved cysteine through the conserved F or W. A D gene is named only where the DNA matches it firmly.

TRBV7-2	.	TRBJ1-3	TGTGCCAGCAGCCCAGACGGGGTCACTCGGAACACCATATATTTT	CASSPDGVTRNTIYF
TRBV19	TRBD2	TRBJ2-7	TGTGCCAGTAGTACAAACCCCGGACTAGCGGGTTCCTACGAGCAGTACTTC	CASSTNPGLAGSYEQYF
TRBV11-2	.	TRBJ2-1	TGTGCCAGCAGCTTTCGCTTTGTCGGCTCCTACAATGAGCAGTTCTTC	CASSFRFVGSYNEQFF
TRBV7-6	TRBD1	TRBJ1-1	TGTGCCAGCAGCCCTGGACAGGTTCTTTACACTGAAGCTTTCTTT	CASSPGQVLYTEAFF
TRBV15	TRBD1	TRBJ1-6	TGTGCCACCAGAGGAGACAGGGTTAATTCACCCCTCCACTTT	CATRGDRVNSPLHF
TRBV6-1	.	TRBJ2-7	TGTGCCAGCACTCCTAGTAACCCTTACGAGCAGTACTTC	CASTPSNPYEQYF
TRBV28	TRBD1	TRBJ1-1	TGTGCCAGCAGTACAGGGGGCGTGATGAACACTGAAGCTTTCTTT	CASSTGGVMNTEAFF
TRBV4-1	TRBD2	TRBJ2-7	TGCGCCAGCAGCCAAGATCAACTAGCGGGCAGAGAGCAGTACTTC	CASSQDQLAGREQYF
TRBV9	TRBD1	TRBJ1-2	TGTGCCAGCAGCGCGGACAGGGATGGCTACACCTTC	CASSADRDGYTF
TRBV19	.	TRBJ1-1	TGTGCCAGTAGTGAGGTGGATTGGACTGAAGCTTTCTTT	CASSEVDWTEAFF
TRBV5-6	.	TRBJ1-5	TGTGCCAGCAGCCAGGGCCCTCGTGGGGCCCAGCATTTT	CASSQGPRGAQHF
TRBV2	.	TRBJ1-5	TGTGCCAGCAGTGAAGTAAATTCGCCCCAGCATTTT	CASSEVNSPQHF
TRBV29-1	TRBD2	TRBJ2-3	TGCAGCGTGGTAGCGGGGGGGCCCCGCCCAGATACGCAGTATTTT	CSVVAGGPRPDTQYF
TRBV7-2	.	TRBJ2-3	TGTGCCAGCAGCTTAGGGGGGGACAGCACAGATACGCAGTATTTT	CASSLGGDSTDTQYF
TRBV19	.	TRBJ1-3	TGTGCCAGTACAGTTGCAGGGAAATTTTCTGGAAACACCATATATTTT	CASTVAGKFSGNTIYF
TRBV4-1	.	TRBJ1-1	TGCGCCAGCAGCCATCCCGATCAAAGGGGCACTGAAGCTTTCTTT	CASSHPDQRGTEAFF
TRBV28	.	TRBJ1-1	TGTGCCAGCAGTGTGGCCTTCCGGAACACTGAAGCTTTCTTT	CASSVAFRNTEAFF
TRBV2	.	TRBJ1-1	TGTGCCAGCAAGGCAGGCCCATATGGGACTGAAGCTTTCTTT	CASKAGPYGTEAFF
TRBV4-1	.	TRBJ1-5	TGCGCCAGCAGCCAACCCCCGGGTAATCAGCCCCAGCATTTT	CASSQPPGNQPQHF
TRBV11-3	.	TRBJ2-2	TGTGCCAGCAGCCCATACACCGGGGAGCTGTTTTTT	CASSPYTGELFF
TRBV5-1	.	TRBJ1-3	TGCGCCAGCAGCTCGGGGGGTGGCCACTCTGGAAACACCATATATTTT	CASSSGGGHSGNTIYF
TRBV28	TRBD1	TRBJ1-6	TGTGCCAGCAGTGATAGGACAGGGGCAGGTTCACCCCTCCACTTT	CASSDRTGAGSPLHF
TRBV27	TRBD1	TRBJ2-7	TGTGCCAGCAGTTTATCGGGGACAGGTTCGTACGAGCAGTACTTC	CASSLSGTGSYEQYF
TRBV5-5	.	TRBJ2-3	TGTGCCAGCAGCTTGGGAGCAGGGGCAGGAGATACGCAGTATTTT	CASSLGAGAGDTQYF
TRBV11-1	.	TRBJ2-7	TGTGCCAGCACCCCGGGGGGCAGAGGGGTCGAGCAGTACTTC	CASTPGGRGVEQYF
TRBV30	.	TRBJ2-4	TGTGCCGGACAGACCGGGCTTGACATTCAGTACTTC	CAGQTGLDIQYF
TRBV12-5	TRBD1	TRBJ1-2	TGTGCTAGTAGGACAGGGGCTAACTCCTATGGCTACACCTTC	CASRTGANSYGYTF
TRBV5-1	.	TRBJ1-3	TGCGCCAGCAGCTCTGGCCGCTCTGGAAACACCATATATTTT	CASSSGRSGNTIYF
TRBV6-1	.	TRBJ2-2	TGTGCCAGCAGTGAATTACAGAACACCGGGGAGCTGTTTTTT	CASSELQNTGELFF